The present TCR beta chain was sequenced within a study of blood T cells in healthy people across ages. This clonotype was seen more than once but under ten times. The use of a sample-barcoded 5' primer and a J-beta primer mix characterized a second PCR of 7 to 11 cycles. MiXCR was run by TCRdb on the 5' RACE reads, yielding one entry per CDR3 protein. This table has roughly 800,000 distinct CDR3 sequences, 20% to 30% appearing once. This sample was shared with a second study, whose subject was T cells of mothers and their children.

The sequence derives from a boy between 10 and 17 years old in good health. The specimen was blood.

The CDR3 DNA sequence: TGTGCCAGCAGTTACTCAGCAGCTAACTATGGCTACACCTTC. It codes for CASSYSAANYGYTF. This chain joins TRBV6-2 or TRBV6-3 and TRBJ1-2; D not resolved. The CDR3 loop spans 14 amino acids. The germline gives CDR1 MNHEY, CDR2 SVGEGT. V was cut by 0 bases and J by 0 bases, with 5 bases left in between.